A single sample gave rise to the 32 T cell receptor beta chains below, sequenced in a study of blood T cell repertoires in COVID-19. Generated by immunoSEQ multiplex PCR, the TCRdb table keeps only in-frame clones and is missing some. The sample records over 45,000 clones, around 90% being singletons. Sequencing was carried out using peripheral blood. The receptors shown here come from a woman aged 80 or older with acute or convalescent COVID-19.

The V call is TRBV5-5, the J call TRBJ2-3, with 11 bases aligning to TRBD2. Trimming at V came to 4 bases and at J to 6 bases, leaving 4 bases not matched to a gene. The CDR3 loop spans 14 amino acids. Per the germline V gene, CDR1 is SGHKS and CDR2 is YYEKEE (reference sequence). This CDR3 reads CASSKLAGADTQYF. As DNA, the CDR3 is TGTGCCAGCAGCAAACTAGCGGGGGCGGATACGCAGTATTTT.

This chain connects TRBV6-6 to TRBJ2-7; TRBD1 matches at 8 bases. Germline assignment: CDR1 MNHNY and CDR2 SVGAGI (reference sequence). The CDR3 extends over 13 amino acids. V lost 5 bases to trimming and J lost 4 bases; unmatched junction nucleotides: 4. CDR3 DNA sequence: TGTGCCAGCAGTCCCGGGACAGGTTACGAGCAGTACTTC. Its translation: CASSPGTGYEQYF.

This chain connects TRBV6-5 to TRBJ1-2, with D unresolved. The CDR3 totals 14 residues. In germline, CDR1 is MNHEY, CDR2 SVGAGI. V gave up 6 bases and J gave up 5 bases, with 16 bases separating them. CDR3 in DNA: TGTGCCAGCAGACGTGAGGCGGGAGGGTATGGCTACACCTTC. Protein: CASRREAGGYGYTF.

The rearrangement uses TRBV19 and TRBJ1-1; D call uncertain. The CDR3 length is 11 residues. Germline-derived CDR1 and CDR2 are LNHDA and SQIVND (reference sequence). The V end was cut by 3 bases, the J end by 10 bases, with 9 bases between. DNA for the CDR3: TGTGCCAGTAGTATTGGCCCAGGAGCTTTCTTT. This translates into CASSIGPGAFF.

V is TRBV6-5 and J is TRBJ2-3; 7 nucleotides agree with TRBD2. The V segment lost 6 bases and the J segment 6 bases; nucleotides outside the gene matches: 9. The V gene's germline CDR1 is MNHEY and CDR2 SVGAGI. The CDR3 totals 14 residues. CDR3 protein: CASRSGLGGDTQYF. Here the CDR3 DNA reads TGTGCCAGCAGATCCGGACTAGGAGGGGATACGCAGTATTTT.

The chain links TRBV3-1 (or the pseudogene TRBV3-2) to TRBJ2-1, with D perhaps TRBD2 (7 bases). The ends were cut back, 1 base at V and 7 bases at J, with 17 bases in the middle. The CDR3 runs 16 residues. Per the germline V gene, CDR1 is LGHDT and CDR2 is YNNKEL (reference sequence). CDR3 residues: CASSQATAGAGNEQFF. Written as DNA, the CDR3 is TGTGCCAGCAGCCAAGCGACTGCGGGGGCAGGGAATGAGCAGTTCTTC.

This clone was picked up a small number of times. The rearrangement uses TRBV13 and TRBJ2-7; possibly TRBD1 for D (6 bases). The ends were cut back, 5 bases at V and 1 base at J, with 12 bases in the middle. The CDR3 is made up of 14 amino acids. CDR1 is PRHDT and CDR2 is FYEKMQ in the germline V gene (reference sequence). The CDR3 sequence: CASSRTENSYEQYV. The DNA of the CDR3 is TGTGCCAGCAGCAGGACAGAGAATTCCTACGAGCAGTACGTC.

The V gene is TRBV9, the J gene TRBJ2-3; 9 nucleotides match TRBD2. This CDR3 is 13 amino acids long. The V and J ends lost 4 bases and 5 bases, in that order; junction bases with no gene match: 2. CDR1 is SGDLS and CDR2 is YYNGEE in the germline V gene. This chain's CDR3 is CASSSTSGDTQYF. For the CDR3, the DNA is TGTGCCAGCAGCTCGACTAGCGGAGATACGCAGTATTTT.

V is TRBV24-1 and J is TRBJ2-1, with TRBD1 matching 7 bases. Germline CDR1 reads KGHDR; CDR2 reads SFDVKD. Trimming at V came to 3 bases and at J to 0 bases, leaving 7 bases not matched to a gene. This CDR3 comprises 17 residues. The CDR3 spells CATSDPATGSSYNEQFF. The DNA of the CDR3 is TGTGCCACCAGTGATCCCGCGACAGGGAGCTCCTACAATGAGCAGTTCTTC.

The V call is TRBV28, the J call TRBJ1-2; D gene uncertain. Deletions cut 3 bases from V and 4 bases from J, with 9 bases between. CDR1 is MDHEN and CDR2 is SYDVKM in the germline V gene. This CDR3 comprises 13 residues. CDR3 protein: CASSLGSIYGYTF. The CDR3 DNA sequence: TGTGCCAGCAGTTTGGGCAGCATCTATGGCTACACCTTC.

The V and J genes are TRBV6-2 or TRBV6-3 and TRBJ2-5; 7 nucleotides match TRBD1. Trimming cost V 6 bases and J 2 bases; bases outside gene matches: 6. Germline assignment: CDR1 MNHEY and CDR2 SVGEGT. CDR3 length equals 14 residues. The DNA of the CDR3 is TGTGCCAGCAGCATCGACAGGGCACAAGAGACCCAGTACTTC. Residues: CASSIDRAQETQYF.

The chain recombines TRBV7-2 with TRBJ1-3; D gene uncertain. Germline V lookup: CDR1 SGHTA, CDR2 FQGNSA. Trimming left V 1 base short and J 10 bases short, with 11 bases between. CDR3 size: 13 residues. The CDR3 DNA sequence: TGTGCCAGCAGCTTAGAGGCGGAAACAACCATATATTTT. Encoded protein: CASSLEAETTIYF.

The chain uses TRBV19 and TRBJ1-4, with D possibly being TRBD1 (5 bases). This CDR3 region has 16 residues. V lost 5 bases to trimming and J lost 0 bases, with 13 bases between them. Germline CDR1 LNHDA, CDR2 SQIVND (reference sequence). The CDR3 sequence is CASSLTRTTTNEKLFF. In DNA form, the CDR3 reads TGTGCCAGTAGTCTAACACGGACAACAACTAATGAAAAACTGTTTTTT.

This chain connects TRBV2 to TRBJ2-1, with D perhaps matching TRBD2 (7 bases). The V gene lost 6 bases and the J gene lost 8 bases, with 20 bases spanning the gap. This CDR3 has 15 amino acids. CDR1 and CDR2 from the germline V gene are SNHLY and FYNNEI. CDR3 sequence: CASSNRVSGGYEQFF. The CDR3 region has the DNA TGTGCCAGCAGCAACAGGGTCTCGGGAGGCTATGAGCAGTTCTTC.

The chain couples TRBV11-3 to TRBJ2-3, with 8 nucleotides matching TRBD1. Losses at the gene ends were 5 bases for V and 2 bases for J; bases not matched to a gene: 6. CDR1 and CDR2 from the germline V gene are SGHNT and YENEEA. The CDR3 runs 15 residues. The CDR3 sequence: CASSVGQGATDTQYF. The CDR3 nucleotides read TGTGCCAGCAGCGTTGGACAGGGTGCCACAGATACGCAGTATTTT.

The rearrangement links TRBV11-2 to TRBJ1-1, with 8 bases identical to TRBD1. V trimming: 5 bases; J trimming: 8 bases; junction bases outside the gene matches: 7. The length of the CDR3 is 13 residues. The germline V gene encodes CDR1 SGHAT and CDR2 FQNNGV. For the CDR3, the DNA is TGTGCCAGCAGCCAGTGGACAGGGACCGAAGCTTTCTTT. Encoded protein: CASSQWTGTEAFF.

The table lists this clone with a few counts. The chain combines TRBV2 with TRBJ1-6, with 9 bases matching TRBD1. V lost 1 base and J lost 7; bases outside the gene matches: 2. Germline assignment: CDR1 SNHLY and CDR2 FYNNEI. The CDR3 is 15 residues long. The DNA for the CDR3 is TGTGCCAGCAGTGAAGGGGGGACAGGGAATTCACCCCTCCACTTT. Its translation: CASSEGGTGNSPLHF.

The chain is built from TRBV10-3 and TRBJ2-3; a possible D gene is TRBD2 (7 bases). Trimming shortened V by 6 bases and J by 0 bases, and 16 bases separated the two germline ends. The CDR3 is 16 amino acids. From germline, CDR1 is ENHRY and CDR2 SYGVKD. The CDR3 nucleotides are TGTGCCATCAGGGGATCGGGGGGCCTTAGCACAGATACGCAGTATTTT. This translates into CAIRGSGGLSTDTQYF.

CDR3 sequence: CASSLVSGGAQTQYF. The CDR3 coding sequence is TGTGCCAGCAGCTTAGTGAGCGGGGGGGCGCAGACCCAGTACTTC. The chain employs TRBV7-2 and TRBJ2-5, with 10 bases matching TRBD2. The CDR3 length is 15 residues. Germline V lookup: CDR1 SGHTA, CDR2 FQGNSA. V lost 1 base to trimming and J lost 6 bases; unmatched junction nucleotides: 5.

The chain joins TRBV5-1 to TRBJ2-7, with 7 bases that match TRBD1. Germline CDR1 SGHRS, CDR2 YFSETQ. The CDR3 runs to 15 residues. Trimming removed 4 bases from V and 5 bases from J; junction bases left unmatched: 12. The CDR3 DNA reads as TGCGCCAGCAGCCTAGACAGGGTAGGGCTCGACGAGCAGTACTTC. It translates to CASSLDRVGLDEQYF.

The rearrangement uses TRBV5-8 and TRBJ1-5, with no clear D. From germline, CDR1 is SGHTS and CDR2 YDEGEE. V was pared by 0 bases and J by 5 bases, with 12 bases between. The CDR3 has 15 residues. The CDR3 DNA sequence: TGTGCCAGCAGCTTGGATTTGGGAGAGGATCAGCCCCAGCATTTT. The encoded protein is CASSLDLGEDQPQHF.

This chain links TRBV7-2 with TRBJ1-1; 7 bases agree with TRBD1. Per germline, CDR1 SGHTA and CDR2 FQGNSA. There are 14 residues in the CDR3. J gave up 4 bases and V 2 bases, and 4 bases lay outside the gene matches. The CDR3 sequence is CASSLNRGPTEAFF. The CDR3 DNA follows: TGTGCCAGCAGCTTAAACAGGGGTCCCACTGAAGCTTTCTTT.

The chain carries TRBV6-4 and TRBJ1-1; weak D call: TRBD1 (6 bases). Germline CDR1 MRHNA, CDR2 SNTAGT. The CDR3 is 13 amino acids. V lost 3 bases and J 6 bases, leaving 11 bases between the germline ends. CDR3 sequence reads: CASSEEGGAEAFF. Written as DNA, the CDR3 is TGTGCCAGCAGTGAAGAGGGGGGGGCTGAAGCTTTCTTT.

The V and J genes are TRBV11-3 and TRBJ2-1, with 11 bases aligning to TRBD2. This CDR3 comprises 19 residues. In germline, CDR1 is SGHNT, CDR2 YENEEA. Trimming cost V 1 base and J 7 bases; bases outside gene matches: 15. CDR3 region: CASSLVLSGGAREENEQFF. CDR3 in DNA: TGTGCCAGCAGCTTAGTTCTTAGCGGGGGGGCCAGAGAAGAGAATGAGCAGTTCTTC.

The V gene is TRBV19, the J gene TRBJ1-2; D is uncertain. The CDR3 runs 15 residues. Germline V lookup: CDR1 LNHDA, CDR2 SQIVND (reference sequence). Trimming took off 6 bases at V and 4 bases at J, with 18 bases between the two ends. CDR3 DNA sequence: TGTGCCAGTAGCCCCGGCCCCCCCGCGGTCTATGGCTACACCTTC. This sequence encodes CASSPGPPAVYGYTF.

The chain joins TRBV5-8 to TRBJ1-1; D perhaps matches TRBD1 (5 bases). Germline lookup yields CDR1 SGHTS and CDR2 YDEGEE. This CDR3 has 16 residues. V was clipped by 4 bases and J by 1 base, with 17 bases between them. The CDR3 DNA follows: TGTGCCAGCAGCCCCGTGCGGGGGTCGGCGAACACTGAAGCTTTCTTT. Its translation is CASSPVRGSANTEAFF.

V and J are TRBV12-5 and TRBJ2-1; 7 nucleotides align to TRBD2. CDR1 and CDR2 (germline): LGHNT, FRNRAP. After removal of 1 base from V and 8 bases from J, the junction contained 11 bases not matched to a gene. The CDR3 totals 16 residues. CDR3 coding DNA: TGTGCTAGTGGTTTGGCAAGCGGGGATGTTCCCCATGAGCAGTTCTTC. This sequence encodes CASGLASGDVPHEQFF.

This clone appeared a single time. CDR3 DNA: TGTGCCAGTAGTATTACGAGGGTGACCGGGGAGCTGTTTTTT. Its translation is CASSITRVTGELFF. The rearrangement links TRBV19 to TRBJ2-2; possible D gene TRBD2, 5 bases. Per germline, CDR1 LNHDA and CDR2 SQIVND (reference sequence). The CDR3 covers 14 residues. V lost 3 bases and J lost 5, with 10 bases in between.

CDR3 protein: CASSPINQDTEAFF. As DNA, the CDR3 is TGTGCCAGCAGCCCCATAAACCAGGACACTGAAGCTTTCTTT. This chain links TRBV11-2 with TRBJ1-1; D uncertain. The length of the CDR3 is 14 residues. Trimming took 5 bases from V and 3 from J, leaving 13 bases between them. Germline CDR1 and CDR2: SGHAT and FQNNGV.

J is TRBJ2-7 and V is TRBV21-1; TRBD2, the table's D call, lacks a check against the DNA. TRBV21-1 is labeled a pseudogene. This CDR3 has 17 residues. DNA of the CDR3: TGTGCCAGCAGCAGTCGTGGGGGGAACCGAAGGGCCTACGAGCAGTACTTC. Translation: CASSSRGGNRRAYEQYF.

This clone has a single count. The gene calls are TRBV4-1 and TRBJ2-5; D gene uncertain. The germline V gene encodes CDR1 MGHRA and CDR2 YSYEKL. The CDR3 length is 14 residues. The ends were cut back, 1 base at V and 2 bases at J, with 8 bases in the middle. CDR3 amino acids: CASSQATRQETQYF. The CDR3 DNA sequence: TGCGCCAGCAGCCAAGCCACCAGACAAGAGACCCAGTACTTC.

The chain has TRBV5-1 and TRBJ2-3; 12 nucleotides match TRBD1. J gave up 3 bases and V 4 bases, and 9 bases lay outside the gene matches. The CDR3 runs to 17 residues. CDR1 and CDR2 from the germline V gene are SGHRS and YFSETQ. CDR3 sequence reads: CASSARRGQGATDTQYF. CDR3 in DNA: TGCGCCAGCAGCGCCCGGAGGGGACAGGGGGCGACAGATACGCAGTATTTT.